The present T cell receptor (beta chain) was sequenced within a study of blood T cell repertoires in COVID-19. The wider study: Acute and convalescent COVID-19 specimens originated in the United States, Italy and Spain. T cells, B-cell-depleted T cells, or PBMCs supplied cDNA or gDNA.

In the original workflow: Amplification of reference gene primers was used by the study to estimate nucleated cell counts. Some clones are missing from TCRdb's copy, which holds only in-frame ones; the method was immunoSEQ multiplex PCR. V, J and clone size were drawn from that table, and D and trimming were deduced from the DNA. The sample yields roughly 300,000 clones, approximately 85% seen once. Sequencing was done on a sample of peripheral blood. The TCR sequence derives from a human donor in a cohort sampled during active COVID-19.

The CDR3 region has the DNA TGTGCCAGCAGCCAAGGAGCATTTAGCAATCAGCCCCAGCATTTT. Its translation is CASSQGAFSNQPQHF. The rearrangement links TRBV3-1 (or the pseudogene TRBV3-2) to TRBJ1-5; no clear D. V lost 1 base to trimming and J lost 0 bases, with 7 bases between them. This CDR3 spans 15 amino acids. Germline CDR1 reads LGHDT; CDR2 reads YNNKEL (reference sequence).